Detailed here is one T cell receptor (beta chain). The data stem from a study of shared clonotypes between healthy human individuals. V was clipped by 2 bases and J by 2 bases, with 17 bases between them. Germline CDR1 and CDR2: SGHRS and YFSETQ. This CDR3 comprises 17 residues. Deep was the level used in running the assay. When replicate PCRs were run on sorted subsets, they used 200 ng DNA, tens of thousands of T cell genomes. The assay was immunoSEQ multiplex PCR, and TCRdb's table has in-frame clones only and misses some. Of some 2.3 million clones listed, about 92% are singletons. There were only Caucasian adults among the donors, and all lived in Nashville, Tennessee.

What was sequenced was naive CD4+ T cells from PBMCs. The subset denotes: CD45RA+ positively selected. The gene calls are TRBV5-1 and TRBJ2-1; possible D gene TRBD2, 6 bases. This TCR was sampled from a man between 18 and 35 years old in good health. Some clones in this sample may be carry-over from other donors' samples. The DNA for the CDR3 is TGCGCCAGCAGCTTCCGCTCCTCTTTAGCGGCCTACAATGAGCAGTTCTTC. As protein: CASSFRSSLAAYNEQFF.